This TCR beta chain appears in the sequencing data of a study of blood T cell repertoires in COVID-19. The germline V gene has CDR1 MNHEY and CDR2 SMNVEV (reference sequence). V lost 2 bases and J lost 2, with 10 bases in between. The CDR3 extends over 14 amino acids. Sequencing used immunoSEQ multiplex PCR; TCRdb keeps in-frame clones, though not all of them. The table includes about 340,000 clones, approximately 92% detected once. Sequenced sample: PBMCs or T cells enriched from blood (not recorded which). This chain links TRBV27 with TRBJ2-7; maybe TRBD1 (6 bases). This TCR derives from a woman in her thirties who had recovered from COVID-19. CDR3 residues: CASSLGTTPYEQYF. The DNA for the CDR3 is TGTGCCAGCAGTTTAGGGACAACGCCCTACGAGCAGTACTTC.